This paragraph covers one TCR beta chain sequence. What it binds is not known. The data are from a study of Ad26.COV2.S vaccination and SARS-CoV-2 variants. Findings of the study overall: Post-vaccination spike-specific CD8+ and CD4+ T cell responses reportedly had substantial breadth.

Profiling relied on immunoSEQ multiplex PCR, and the TCRdb table lists in-frame clones only, not all of them. The sample comprises 200,000 to 300,000 clones, 88% of which are singletons, and around a tenth rests with the top ten. Treatment indicated: over 15 received Ad26.COV2.S at low or high dose, single or two shots; 5 received placebo; per-sample allocation not given. Samples analyzed were those drawn on day 63 after the first vaccine or placebo injection. It was Wuhan-strain SARS-CoV-2 spike that the Ad26 vaccine vector expressed. This TCR came from a person aged 18-65 years who received the Ad26.COV2.S COVID-19 vaccine or a placebo. The sequencing here drew on peripheral blood, taken in a trial of Ad26.COV2.S vaccine versus placebo.

The CDR3 reads CASSLGGIEAFF. CDR3 nucleotides: TGTGCCAGCAGCTTAGGAGGGATAGAAGCTTTCTTT. The chain is built from TRBV7-2 and TRBJ1-1; the D is unclear. V was clipped by 1 base and J by 8 bases, with 8 bases between them. Germline V gene sequence: CDR1 SGHTA, CDR2 FQGNSA. This CDR3 has 12 amino acids.